A single TCR beta chain is shown here with its context. Its antigen is still unknown. A second about 6 to 11 cycle PCR used barcoded and J-beta primers. CDR3-containing paired-end reads numbering at least 2.5 million came from each sample. Using its own MiXCR run on the 5' RACE reads, TCRdb lists one record per CDR3 protein. In the table there are more than 650,000 distinct CDR3 sequences, about 55% of which are singletons. These data originate in a study of blood T cells in healthy people across ages. Study as a whole: Capturing about one barcoded beta molecule per two T cells was achieved by template switching. Points from the study as a whole: Age brought a roughly linear fall in TCR beta diversity measured per million T cells.

The V gene lost 2 bases and the J gene lost 1 base, with 6 bases spanning the gap. This CDR3 contains 13 residues. Germline V gene data show CDR1 as SGHRS and CDR2 as YFSETQ. The gene calls are TRBV5-1 and TRBJ2-5, with D possibly TRBD2 on 6 matching bases. The TCR was taken from a man at least 80 years old in good health. The sequencing sample was made of blood. The CDR3 sequence: CASSFSGQETQYF. The CDR3 DNA reads TGCGCCAGCAGCTTTAGCGGCCAAGAGACCCAGTACTTC.